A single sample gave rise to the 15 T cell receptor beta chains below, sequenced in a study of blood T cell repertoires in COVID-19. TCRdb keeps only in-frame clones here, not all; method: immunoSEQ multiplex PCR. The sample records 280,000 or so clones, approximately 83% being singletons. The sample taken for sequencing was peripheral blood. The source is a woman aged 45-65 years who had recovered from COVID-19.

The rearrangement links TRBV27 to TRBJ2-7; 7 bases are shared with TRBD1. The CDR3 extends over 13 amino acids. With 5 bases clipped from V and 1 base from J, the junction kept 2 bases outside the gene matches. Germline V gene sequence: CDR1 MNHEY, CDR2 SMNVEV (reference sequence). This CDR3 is CASSTQGSYEQYF. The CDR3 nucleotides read TGTGCCAGCAGTACACAGGGGTCCTACGAGCAGTACTTC.

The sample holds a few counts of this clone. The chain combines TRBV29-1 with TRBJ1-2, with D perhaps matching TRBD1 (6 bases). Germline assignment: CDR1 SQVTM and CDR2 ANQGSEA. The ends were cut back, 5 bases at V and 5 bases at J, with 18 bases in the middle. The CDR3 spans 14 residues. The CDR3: CSVPQGVGGYGYTF. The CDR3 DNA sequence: TGCAGCGTTCCACAGGGCGTGGGCGGGTATGGCTACACCTTC.

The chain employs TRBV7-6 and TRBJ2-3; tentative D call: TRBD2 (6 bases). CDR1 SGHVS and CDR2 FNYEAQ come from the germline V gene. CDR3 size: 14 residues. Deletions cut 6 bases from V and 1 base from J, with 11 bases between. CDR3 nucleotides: TGTGCCAGCAGTGGAGGAGGGGGCACAGATACGCAGTATTTT. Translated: CASSGGGGTDTQYF. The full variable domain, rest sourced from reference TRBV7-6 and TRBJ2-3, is GAGVSQSPRYKVTKRGQDVALRCDPISGHVSLYWYRQALGQGPEFLTYFNYEAQQDKSGLPNDRFSAERPEGSISTLTIQRTEQRDSAMYRCASSGGGGTDTQYFGPGTRLTVL.

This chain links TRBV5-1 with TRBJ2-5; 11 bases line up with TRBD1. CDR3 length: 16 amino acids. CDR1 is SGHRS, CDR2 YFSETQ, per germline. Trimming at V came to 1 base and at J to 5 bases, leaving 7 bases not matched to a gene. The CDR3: CASSLYRDRGSETQYF. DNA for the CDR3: TGCGCCAGCAGCTTGTATCGGGACAGGGGGTCGGAGACCCAGTACTTC.

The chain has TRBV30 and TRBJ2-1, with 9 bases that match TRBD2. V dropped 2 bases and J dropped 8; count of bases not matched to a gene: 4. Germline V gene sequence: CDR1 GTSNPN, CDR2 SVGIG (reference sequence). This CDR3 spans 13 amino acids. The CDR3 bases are TGTGCCTGGAGTCTGACTAGCGGCGATGAGCAGTTCTTC. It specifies CAWSLTSGDEQFF.

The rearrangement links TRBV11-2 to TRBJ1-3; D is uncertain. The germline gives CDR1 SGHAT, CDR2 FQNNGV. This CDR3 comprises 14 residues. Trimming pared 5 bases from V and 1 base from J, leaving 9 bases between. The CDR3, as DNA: TGTGCCAGCAGCCTATTCGGGTCTGGAAACACCATATATTTT. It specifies CASSLFGSGNTIYF.

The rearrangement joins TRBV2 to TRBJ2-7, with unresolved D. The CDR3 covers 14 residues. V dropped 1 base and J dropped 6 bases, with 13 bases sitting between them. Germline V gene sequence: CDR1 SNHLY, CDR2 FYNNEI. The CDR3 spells CASSEVPTTGEQYF. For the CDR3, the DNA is TGTGCCAGCAGTGAAGTCCCTACTACGGGCGAGCAGTACTTC.

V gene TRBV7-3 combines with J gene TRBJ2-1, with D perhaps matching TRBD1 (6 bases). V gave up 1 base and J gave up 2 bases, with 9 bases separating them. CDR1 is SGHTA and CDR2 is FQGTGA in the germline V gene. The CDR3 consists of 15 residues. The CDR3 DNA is TGTGCCAGCAGCTTAAACGCAGGGGCCTACAATGAGCAGTTCTTC. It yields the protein CASSLNAGAYNEQFF.

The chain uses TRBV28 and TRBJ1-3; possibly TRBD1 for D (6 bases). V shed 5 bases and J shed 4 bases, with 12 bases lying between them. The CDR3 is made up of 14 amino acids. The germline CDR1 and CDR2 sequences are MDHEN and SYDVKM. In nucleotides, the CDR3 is TGTGCCAGCAGTCGTCCAGGGGAGGGAAACACCATATATTTT. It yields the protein CASSRPGEGNTIYF.

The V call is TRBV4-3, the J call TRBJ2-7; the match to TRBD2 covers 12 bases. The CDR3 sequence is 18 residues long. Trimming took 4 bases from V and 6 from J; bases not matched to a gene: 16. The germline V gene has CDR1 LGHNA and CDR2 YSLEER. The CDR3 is CASSPTRLAGVIRGEQYF. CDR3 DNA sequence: TGCGCCAGCAGCCCCACTAGACTAGCGGGAGTGATACGAGGCGAGCAGTACTTC.

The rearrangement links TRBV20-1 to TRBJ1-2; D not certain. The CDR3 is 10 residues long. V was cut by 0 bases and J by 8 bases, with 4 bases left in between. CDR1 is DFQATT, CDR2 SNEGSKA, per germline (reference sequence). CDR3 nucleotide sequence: TGCAGTGCTAGAGATCGGGGCTACACCTTC. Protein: CSARDRGYTF.

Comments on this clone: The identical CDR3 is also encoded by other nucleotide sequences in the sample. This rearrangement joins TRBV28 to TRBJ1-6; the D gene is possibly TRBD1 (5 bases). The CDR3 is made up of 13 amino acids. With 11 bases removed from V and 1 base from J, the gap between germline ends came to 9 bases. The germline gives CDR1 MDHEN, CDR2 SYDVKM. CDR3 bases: TGTGCCGGGGGGGGGTCCTATAATTCACCCCTCCACTTT. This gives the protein CAGGGSYNSPLHF.

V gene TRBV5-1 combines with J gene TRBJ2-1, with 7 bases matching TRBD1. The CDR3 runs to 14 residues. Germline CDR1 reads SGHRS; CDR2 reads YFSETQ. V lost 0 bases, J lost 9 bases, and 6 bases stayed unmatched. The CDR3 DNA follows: TGCGCCAGCAGCTTGGCAGGACAGGAAATTGAGCAGTTCTTC. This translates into CASSLAGQEIEQFF.

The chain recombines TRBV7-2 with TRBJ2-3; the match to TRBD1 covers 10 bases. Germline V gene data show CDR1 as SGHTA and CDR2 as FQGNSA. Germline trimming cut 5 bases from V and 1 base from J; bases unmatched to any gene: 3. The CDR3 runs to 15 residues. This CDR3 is CASSHGTGGTDTQYF. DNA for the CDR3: TGTGCCAGCAGCCACGGGACAGGGGGCACAGATACGCAGTATTTT.

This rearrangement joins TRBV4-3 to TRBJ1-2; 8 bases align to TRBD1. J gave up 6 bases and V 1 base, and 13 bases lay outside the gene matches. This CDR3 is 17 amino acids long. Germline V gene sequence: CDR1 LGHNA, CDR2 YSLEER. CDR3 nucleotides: TGCGCCAGCAGCCAAGGGTGGGCTAGGACAGGGATTAATGGCTACACCTTC. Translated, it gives CASSQGWARTGINGYTF.